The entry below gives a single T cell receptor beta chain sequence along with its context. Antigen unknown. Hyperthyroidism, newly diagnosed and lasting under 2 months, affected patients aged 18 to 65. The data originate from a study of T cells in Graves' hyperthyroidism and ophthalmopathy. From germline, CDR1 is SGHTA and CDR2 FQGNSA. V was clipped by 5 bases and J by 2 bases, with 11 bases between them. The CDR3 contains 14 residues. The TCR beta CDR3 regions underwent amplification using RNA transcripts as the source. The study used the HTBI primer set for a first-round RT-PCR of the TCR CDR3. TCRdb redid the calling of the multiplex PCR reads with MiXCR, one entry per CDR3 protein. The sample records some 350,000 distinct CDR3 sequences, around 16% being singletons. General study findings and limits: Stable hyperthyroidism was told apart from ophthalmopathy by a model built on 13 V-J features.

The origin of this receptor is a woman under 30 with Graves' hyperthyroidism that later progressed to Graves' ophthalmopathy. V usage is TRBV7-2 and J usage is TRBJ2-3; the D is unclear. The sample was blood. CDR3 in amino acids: CASSVDHNTDTQYF. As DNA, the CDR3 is TGTGCCAGCAGCGTGGACCACAACACAGATACGCAGTATTTT.